These T cell receptor beta chains were read from a single sample in a study of siplizumab effects on memory and regulatory T cells. TCRdb keeps only in-frame clones here, not all; method: immunoSEQ multiplex PCR. This sample has 70,000 or so clones, with 88% found just once. Material for sequencing was Tregs sorted from blood. The receptors here all came from a human donor in good health. CDR3s include the opening cysteine and the closing phenylalanine or tryptophan. D genes are given only for firm matches. Some rows mark clone size as missing; the rest say once, few, many or name a class of expanded clone.

j_call,clone_size,d_call,v_call,cdr3_nt,cdr3_aa
TRBJ2-7,.,.,TRBV11-2,TGTGCCAGCAGCTTACTGGTCTCCTACGAGCAGTACTTC,CASSLLVSYEQYF
TRBJ1-4,.,.,TRBV30,TGTGCCTGGTTGGCGCCGGGGCAAGAAAAACTGTTTTTT,CAWLAPGQEKLFF
TRBJ1-5,.,.,TRBV7-8,TGTGCCAGCAGCTTAGCGGGCGGGGGATTCGGTCAGCCCCAGCATTTT,CASSLAGGGFGQPQHF
TRBJ2-3,.,TRBD1,TRBV13,TGTGCCAGCAGCTTCGGGACAGGGTTTTCAGATACGCAGTATTTT,CASSFGTGFSDTQYF
TRBJ2-5,.,.,TRBV5-1,TGCGCCAGCAGCTTGGAGGCAAACCAAGAGACCCAGTACTTC,CASSLEANQETQYF
TRBJ1-5,.,.,TRBV5-1,TGCGCCAGCAGCTTGAGGCCAGGGGTAGACCAGCCCCAGCATTTT,CASSLRPGVDQPQHF
TRBJ1-2,.,.,TRBV6-1,TGTGCCAGCAGTGAATTCTCTGGGCGAGGCGGCTACACCTTC,CASSEFSGRGGYTF
TRBJ1-2,.,TRBD1,TRBV29-1,TGCAGCGTCTCTATCGGGACAGGGAACTATGGCTACACCTTC,CSVSIGTGNYGYTF
TRBJ1-1,.,.,TRBV18,TGTGCCAGCTCACCACAGGGGCAGGGAGCTTTCTTT,CASSPQGQGAFF
TRBJ2-3,.,.,TRBV7-8,TGTGCCAGCAGCTGGGACACCACAGATACGCAGTATTTT,CASSWDTTDTQYF
TRBJ2-7,once,TRBD1,TRBV10-1,TGCGCCAGTCAGCTCAGGGGGTTTTACGAGCAGTACTTC,CASQLRGFYEQYF
TRBJ2-5,.,.,TRBV2,TGTGCCAGCAGTGGGGAGGCGACCCAGTACTTC,CASSGEATQYF
TRBJ2-3,.,.,TRBV30,TGTGCCTGGAGTTCGGGGGCAGATACGCAGTATTTT,CAWSSGADTQYF
TRBJ2-7,.,.,TRBV6-6,TGTGCCAGCAGTTACTCGTTGGCCAGAGCCTACGAGCAGTACTTC,CASSYSLARAYEQYF
TRBJ2-1,.,TRBD2,TRBV11-3,TGTGCCAGCAGCTTCGGGGGGAGCTCCTACAATGAGCAGTTCTTC,CASSFGGSSYNEQFF